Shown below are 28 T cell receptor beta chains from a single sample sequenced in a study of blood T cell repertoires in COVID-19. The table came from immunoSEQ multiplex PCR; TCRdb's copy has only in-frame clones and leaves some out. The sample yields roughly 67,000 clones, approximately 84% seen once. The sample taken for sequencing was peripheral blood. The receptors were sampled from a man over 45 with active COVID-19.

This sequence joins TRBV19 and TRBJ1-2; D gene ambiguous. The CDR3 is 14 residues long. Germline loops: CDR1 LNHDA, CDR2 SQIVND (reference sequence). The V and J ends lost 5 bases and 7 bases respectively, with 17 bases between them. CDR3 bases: TGTGCCAGTAGTTCCGGGTCCCTCACTGGTGGCTACACCTTC. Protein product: CASSSGSLTGGYTF.

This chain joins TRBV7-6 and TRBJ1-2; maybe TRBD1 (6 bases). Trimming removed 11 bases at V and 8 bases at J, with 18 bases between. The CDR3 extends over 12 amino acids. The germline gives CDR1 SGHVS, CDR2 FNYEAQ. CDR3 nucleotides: TGTGCCCTAAGCGGGGGGCTGGAAGGCTACACCTTC. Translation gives CALSGGLEGYTF.

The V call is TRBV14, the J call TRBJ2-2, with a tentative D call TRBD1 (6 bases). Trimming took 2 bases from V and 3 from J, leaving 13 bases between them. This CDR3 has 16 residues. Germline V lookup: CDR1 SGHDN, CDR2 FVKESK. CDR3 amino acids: CASSQSRGRDTGELFF. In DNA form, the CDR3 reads TGTGCCAGCAGCCAAAGCAGGGGTAGGGACACCGGGGAGCTGTTTTTT.

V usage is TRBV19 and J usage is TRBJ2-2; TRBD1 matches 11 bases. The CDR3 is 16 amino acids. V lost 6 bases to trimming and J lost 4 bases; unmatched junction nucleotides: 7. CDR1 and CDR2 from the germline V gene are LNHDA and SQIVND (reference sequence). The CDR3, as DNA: TGTGCCAGTAGCCCCTCCGGGACAGGGGGCACCGGGGAGCTGTTTTTT. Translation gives CASSPSGTGGTGELFF.

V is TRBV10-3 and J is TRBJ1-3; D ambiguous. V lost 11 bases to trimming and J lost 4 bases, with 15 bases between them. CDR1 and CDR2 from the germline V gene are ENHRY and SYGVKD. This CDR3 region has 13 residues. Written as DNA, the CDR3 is TGTGCCTGTCGAGGAGTCTCCGGAAACACCATATATTTT. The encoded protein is CACRGVSGNTIYF.

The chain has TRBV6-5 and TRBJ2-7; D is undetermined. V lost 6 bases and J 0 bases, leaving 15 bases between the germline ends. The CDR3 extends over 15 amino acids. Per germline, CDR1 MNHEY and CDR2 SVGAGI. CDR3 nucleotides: TGTGCCAGCAGGCCCTCCCCAGAAACCTCCTACGAGCAGTACTTC. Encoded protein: CASRPSPETSYEQYF.

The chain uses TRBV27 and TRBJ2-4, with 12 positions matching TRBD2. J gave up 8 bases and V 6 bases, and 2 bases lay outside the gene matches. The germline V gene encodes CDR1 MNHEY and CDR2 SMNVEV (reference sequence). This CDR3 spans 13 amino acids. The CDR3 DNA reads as TGTGCCAGCAGGCTAGCGGGAGGGGACATTCAGTACTTC. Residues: CASRLAGGDIQYF.

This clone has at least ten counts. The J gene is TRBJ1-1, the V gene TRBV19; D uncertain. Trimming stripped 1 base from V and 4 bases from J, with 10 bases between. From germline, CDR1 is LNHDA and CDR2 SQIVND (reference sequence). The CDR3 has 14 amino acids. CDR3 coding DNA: TGTGCCAGTAGTATAGCGTCGGTCGGCACTGAAGCTTTCTTT. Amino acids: CASSIASVGTEAFF.

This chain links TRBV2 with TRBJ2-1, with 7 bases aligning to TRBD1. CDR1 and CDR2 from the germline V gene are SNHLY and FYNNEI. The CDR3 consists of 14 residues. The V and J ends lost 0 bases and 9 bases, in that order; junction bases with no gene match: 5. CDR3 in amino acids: CASSEALPGGEQFF. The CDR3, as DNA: TGTGCCAGCAGTGAAGCGCTTCCAGGGGGTGAGCAGTTCTTC.

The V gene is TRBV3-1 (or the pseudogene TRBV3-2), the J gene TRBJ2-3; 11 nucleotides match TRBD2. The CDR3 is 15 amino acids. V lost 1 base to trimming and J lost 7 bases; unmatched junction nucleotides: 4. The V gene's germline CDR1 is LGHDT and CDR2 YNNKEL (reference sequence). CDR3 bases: TGTGCCAGCAGCCAAGTTGCTAGCGGGGGGAATACGCAGTATTTT. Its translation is CASSQVASGGNTQYF.

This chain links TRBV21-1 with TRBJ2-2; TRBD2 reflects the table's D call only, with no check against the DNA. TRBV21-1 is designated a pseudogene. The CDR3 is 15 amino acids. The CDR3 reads CASSKRTMNTGELFF. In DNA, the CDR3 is TGTGCCAGCAGCAAGAGGACTATGAACACCGGGGAGCTGTTTTTT.

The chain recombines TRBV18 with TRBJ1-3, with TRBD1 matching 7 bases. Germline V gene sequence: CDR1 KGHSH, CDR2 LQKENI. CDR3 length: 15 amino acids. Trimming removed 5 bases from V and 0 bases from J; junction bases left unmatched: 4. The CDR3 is CASSTGALSGNTIYF. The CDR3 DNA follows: TGTGCCAGCTCAACAGGGGCCCTCTCTGGAAACACCATATATTTT.

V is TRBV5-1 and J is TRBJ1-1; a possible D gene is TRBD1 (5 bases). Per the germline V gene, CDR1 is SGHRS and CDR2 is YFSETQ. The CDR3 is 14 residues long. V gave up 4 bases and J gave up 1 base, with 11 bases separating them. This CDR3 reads CASSTQDSNTEAFF. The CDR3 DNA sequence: TGCGCCAGCAGCACACAGGATTCGAACACTGAAGCTTTCTTT.

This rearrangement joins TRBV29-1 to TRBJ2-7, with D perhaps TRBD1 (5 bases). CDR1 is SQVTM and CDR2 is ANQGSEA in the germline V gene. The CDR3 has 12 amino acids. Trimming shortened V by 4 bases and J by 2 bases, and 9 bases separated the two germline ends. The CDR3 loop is CSVGTPAYEQYF. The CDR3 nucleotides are TGCAGCGTTGGGACACCGGCCTACGAGCAGTACTTC.

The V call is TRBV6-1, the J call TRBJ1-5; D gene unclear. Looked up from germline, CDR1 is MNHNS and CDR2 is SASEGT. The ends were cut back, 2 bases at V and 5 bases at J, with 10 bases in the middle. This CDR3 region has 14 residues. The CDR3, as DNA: TGTGCCAGCAGTGAACGGGTATTTGATCAGCCCCAGCATTTT. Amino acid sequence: CASSERVFDQPQHF.

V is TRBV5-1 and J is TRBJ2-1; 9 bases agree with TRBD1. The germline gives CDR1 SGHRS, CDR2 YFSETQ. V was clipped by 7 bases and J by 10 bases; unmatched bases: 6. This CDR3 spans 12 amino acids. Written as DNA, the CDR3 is TGCGCCAGCGTCGGACAGGGGCGCGAGCAGTTCTTC. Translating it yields CASVGQGREQFF.

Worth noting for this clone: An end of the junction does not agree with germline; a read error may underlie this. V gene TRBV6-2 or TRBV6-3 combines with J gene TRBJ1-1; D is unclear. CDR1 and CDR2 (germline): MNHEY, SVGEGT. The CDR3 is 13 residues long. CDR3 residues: CASRYRQVPEAFF. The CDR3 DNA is TGTGCCAGCCGTTATAGACAAGTTCCCGAAGCTTTCTTT.

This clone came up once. CDR3 residues: CASSLDGQYGYTF. In DNA form, the CDR3 reads TGCGCCAGCAGCTTGGACGGACAGTATGGCTACACCTTC. This rearrangement joins TRBV5-1 to TRBJ1-2; tentatively, D is TRBD1 (6 bases). Trimming took 0 bases from V and 5 from J, leaving 8 bases between them. Germline V lookup: CDR1 SGHRS, CDR2 YFSETQ. This CDR3 is built from 13 residues.

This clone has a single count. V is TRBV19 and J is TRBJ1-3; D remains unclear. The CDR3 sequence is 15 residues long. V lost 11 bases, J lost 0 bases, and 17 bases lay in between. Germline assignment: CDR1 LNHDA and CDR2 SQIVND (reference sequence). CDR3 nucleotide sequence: TGTGCCTCAGCGAACCTTTTTAGCTCTGGAAACACCATATATTTT. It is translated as CASANLFSSGNTIYF.

For the CDR3, the DNA is TGTGCCAGCAGATCGGGGGAGGAGACCCAGTACTTC. Protein: CASRSGEETQYF. The rearrangement joins TRBV12-3 or TRBV12-4 to TRBJ2-5; the D gene is possibly TRBD2 (6 bases). V dropped 6 bases and J dropped 5 bases, with 10 bases sitting between them. The CDR3 spans 12 residues.

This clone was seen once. In DNA form, the CDR3 reads TGTGCCAGCAGCGTCGGACACGGTGGCCTCTACGAGCAGTACTTC. Protein product: CASSVGHGGLYEQYF. The V gene is TRBV9, the J gene TRBJ2-7, with D maybe TRBD1 (5 bases). The V gene lost 2 bases and the J gene lost 3 bases, with 15 bases spanning the gap. The germline gives CDR1 SGDLS, CDR2 YYNGEE. CDR3 size: 15 residues.

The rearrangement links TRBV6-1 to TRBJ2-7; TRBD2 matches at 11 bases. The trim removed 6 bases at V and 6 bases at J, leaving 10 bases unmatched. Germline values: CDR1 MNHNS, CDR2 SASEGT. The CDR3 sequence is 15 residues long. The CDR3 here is CASSKLAGVVREQYF. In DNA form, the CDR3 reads TGTGCCAGCAGCAAACTAGCGGGAGTTGTCCGCGAGCAGTACTTC.

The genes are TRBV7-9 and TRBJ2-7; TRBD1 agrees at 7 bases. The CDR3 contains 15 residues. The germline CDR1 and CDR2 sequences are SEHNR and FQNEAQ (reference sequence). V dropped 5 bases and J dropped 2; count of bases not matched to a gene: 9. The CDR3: CASSQPTGRAYEQYF. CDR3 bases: TGTGCCAGCAGCCAGCCGACAGGGCGCGCCTACGAGCAGTACTTC.

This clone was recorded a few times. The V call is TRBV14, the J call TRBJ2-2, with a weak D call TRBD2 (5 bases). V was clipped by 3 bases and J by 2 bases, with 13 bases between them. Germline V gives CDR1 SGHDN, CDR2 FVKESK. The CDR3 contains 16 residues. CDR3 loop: CASSHRDPINTGELFF. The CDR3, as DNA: TGTGCCAGCAGCCATCGGGATCCCATAAACACCGGGGAGCTGTTTTTT.

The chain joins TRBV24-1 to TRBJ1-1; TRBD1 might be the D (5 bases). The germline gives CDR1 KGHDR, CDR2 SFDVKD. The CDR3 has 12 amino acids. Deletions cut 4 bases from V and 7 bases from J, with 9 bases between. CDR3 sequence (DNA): TGTGCCACCAGTGACAGGGAGGGTGAAGCTTTCTTT. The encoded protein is CATSDREGEAFF.

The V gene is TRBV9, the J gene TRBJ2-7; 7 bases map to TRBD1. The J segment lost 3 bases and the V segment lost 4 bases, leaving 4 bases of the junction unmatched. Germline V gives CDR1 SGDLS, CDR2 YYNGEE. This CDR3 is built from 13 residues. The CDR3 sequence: CASSPGDSYEQYF. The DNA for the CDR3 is TGTGCCAGCAGCCCAGGGGACAGCTACGAGCAGTACTTC.

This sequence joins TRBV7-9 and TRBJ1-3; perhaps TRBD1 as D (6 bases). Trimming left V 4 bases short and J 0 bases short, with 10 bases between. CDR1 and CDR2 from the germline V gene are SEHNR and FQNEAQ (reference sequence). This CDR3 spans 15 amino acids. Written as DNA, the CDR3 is TGTGCCAGCAGCTGGACAGCTAGCTCTGGAAACACCATATATTTT. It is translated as CASSWTASSGNTIYF.

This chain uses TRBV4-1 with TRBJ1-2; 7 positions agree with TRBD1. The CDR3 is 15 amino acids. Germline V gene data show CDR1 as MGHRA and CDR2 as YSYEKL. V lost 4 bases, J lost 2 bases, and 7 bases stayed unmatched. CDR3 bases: TGCGCCAGCAGCCGGAGGGGGCAGGGCAACTATGGCTACACCTTC. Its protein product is CASSRRGQGNYGYTF.